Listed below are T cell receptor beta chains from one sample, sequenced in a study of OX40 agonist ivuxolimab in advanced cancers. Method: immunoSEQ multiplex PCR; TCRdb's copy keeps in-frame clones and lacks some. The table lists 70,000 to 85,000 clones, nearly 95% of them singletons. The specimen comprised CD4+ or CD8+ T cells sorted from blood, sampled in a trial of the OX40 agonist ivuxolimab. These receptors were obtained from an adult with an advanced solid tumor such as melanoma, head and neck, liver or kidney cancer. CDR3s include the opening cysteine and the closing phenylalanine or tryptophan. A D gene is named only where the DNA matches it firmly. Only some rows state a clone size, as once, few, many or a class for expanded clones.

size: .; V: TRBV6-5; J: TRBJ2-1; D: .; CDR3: CASSYVAYNEQFF; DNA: TGTGCCAGCAGTTACGTCGCCTACAATGAGCAGTTCTTC
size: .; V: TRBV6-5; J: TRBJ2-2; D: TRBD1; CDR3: CASSYGRGRGELFF; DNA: TGTGCCAGCAGTTATGGCAGGGGGCGCGGGGAGCTGTTTTTT
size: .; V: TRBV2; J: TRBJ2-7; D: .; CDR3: CASMKSSYEQYF; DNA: TGTGCCAGCATGAAGAGCTCCTACGAGCAGTACTTC
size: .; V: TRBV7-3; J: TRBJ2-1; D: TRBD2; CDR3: CASAVAGGPGNEQFF; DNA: TGTGCCAGCGCCGTAGCGGGAGGGCCTGGGAATGAGCAGTTCTTC
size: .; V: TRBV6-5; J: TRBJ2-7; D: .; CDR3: CASSYGTTYEQYF; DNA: TGTGCCAGCAGTTACGGGACAACTTACGAGCAGTACTTC
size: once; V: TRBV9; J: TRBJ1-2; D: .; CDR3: CASSPNGLTSDGYTF; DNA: TGTGCCAGCAGCCCCAACGGACTCACAAGCGACGGCTACACCTTC
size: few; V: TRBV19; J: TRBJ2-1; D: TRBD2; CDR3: CASSPPVSGREMNDEQFF; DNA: TGTGCCAGTAGTCCCCCGGTCAGCGGGAGGGAAATGAACGATGAGCAGTTCTTC
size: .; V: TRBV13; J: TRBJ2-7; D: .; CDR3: CASSGGLQGTYEQYF; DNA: TGTGCCAGCAGCGGGGGGCTGCAAGGAACATACGAGCAGTACTTC
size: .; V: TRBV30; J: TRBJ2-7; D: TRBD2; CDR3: CAWSGTSGRWYEQYF; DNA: TGTGCCTGGAGTGGGACTAGCGGGAGGTGGTACGAGCAGTACTTC
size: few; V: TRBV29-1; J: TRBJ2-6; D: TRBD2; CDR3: CSGLAEKSSGANVLTF; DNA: TGCAGCGGACTAGCGGAGAAGAGCTCTGGGGCCAACGTCCTGACTTTC
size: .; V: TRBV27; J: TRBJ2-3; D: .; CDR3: CASSLPGTDTQYF; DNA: TGTGCCAGCAGTTTGCCGGGTACAGATACGCAGTATTTT
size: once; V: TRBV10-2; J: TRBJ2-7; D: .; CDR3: CASSESRTPFWEQYF; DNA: TGCGCCAGCAGTGAGTCCAGGACTCCCTTTTGGGAGCAGTACTTC
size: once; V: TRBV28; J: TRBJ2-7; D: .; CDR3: CASSFPNSPFSYEQYF; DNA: TGTGCCAGCAGTTTCCCGAATTCTCCTTTCTCCTACGAGCAGTACTTC
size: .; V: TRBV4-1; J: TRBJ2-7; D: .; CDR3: CASSGFPSYEQYF; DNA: TGCGCCAGCAGCGGTTTTCCATCTTACGAGCAGTACTTC
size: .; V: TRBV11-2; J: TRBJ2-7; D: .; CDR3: CASSLEQLGAAWTGQYF; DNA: TGTGCCAGCAGCTTAGAACAGCTTGGGGCAGCCTGGACCGGGCAGTACTTC
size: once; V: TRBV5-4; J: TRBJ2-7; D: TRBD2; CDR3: CASSFSGASYEQYF; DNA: TGTGCCAGCAGCTTTAGCGGGGCCTCCTACGAGCAGTACTTC
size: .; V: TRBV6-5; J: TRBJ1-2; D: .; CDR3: CASRPLGSGYGYTF; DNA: TGTGCCAGCAGGCCTCTGGGCTCTGGCTATGGCTACACCTTC
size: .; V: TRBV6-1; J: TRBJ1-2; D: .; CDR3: CASSETGWANYGYTF; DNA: TGTGCCAGCAGTGAAACAGGGTGGGCTAACTATGGCTACACCTTC
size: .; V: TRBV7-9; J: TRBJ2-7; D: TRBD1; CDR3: CASSFDLQGGYEQYF; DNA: TGTGCCAGCAGCTTTGATCTACAGGGGGGATACGAGCAGTACTTC
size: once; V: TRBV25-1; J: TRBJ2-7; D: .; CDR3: CASSDIPDSDYEQYF; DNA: TGTGCCAGCAGTGATATCCCCGACTCAGACTACGAGCAGTACTTC
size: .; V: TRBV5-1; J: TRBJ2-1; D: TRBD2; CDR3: CASSFRLAGGRRNEQFF; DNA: TGCGCCAGCAGCTTTAGACTAGCGGGAGGCCGGAGGAATGAGCAGTTCTTC
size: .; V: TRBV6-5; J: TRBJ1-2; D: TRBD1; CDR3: CASSSLQGEHYGYTF; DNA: TGTGCCAGCAGTTCCCTACAGGGGGAACACTATGGCTACACCTTC
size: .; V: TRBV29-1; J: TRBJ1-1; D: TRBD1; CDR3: CSTRQGESAEAFF; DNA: TGCAGCACCAGACAGGGGGAGTCCGCTGAAGCTTTCTTT
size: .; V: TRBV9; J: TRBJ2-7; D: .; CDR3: CASSVGFGGYEQYF; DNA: TGTGCCAGCAGCGTAGGTTTCGGTGGCTACGAGCAGTACTTC
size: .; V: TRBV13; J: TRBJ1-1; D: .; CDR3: CASSLGLNTEAFF; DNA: TGTGCCAGCAGCTTAGGGCTGAACACTGAAGCTTTCTTT
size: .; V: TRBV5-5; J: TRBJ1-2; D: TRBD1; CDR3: CASSLGQGTVYGYTF; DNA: TGTGCCAGCAGCTTGGGACAGGGGACCGTCTATGGCTACACCTTC
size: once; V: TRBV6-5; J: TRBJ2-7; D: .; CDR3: CASSPGTGYYEQYF; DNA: TGTGCCAGCAGTCCCGGGACGGGCTACTACGAGCAGTACTTC
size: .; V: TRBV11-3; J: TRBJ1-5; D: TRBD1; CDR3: CASSPGQGLNQPQHF; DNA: TGTGCCAGCAGTCCGGGACAGGGATTAAATCAGCCCCAGCATTTT
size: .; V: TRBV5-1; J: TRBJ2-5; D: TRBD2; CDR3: CASSLVAGEETQYF; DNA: TGCGCCAGCAGCTTGGTCGCGGGAGAAGAGACCCAGTACTTC
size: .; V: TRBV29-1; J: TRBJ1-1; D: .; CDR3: CSVEVLGRPIEAFF; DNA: TGCAGCGTTGAAGTCCTGGGCAGACCAATTGAAGCTTTCTTT
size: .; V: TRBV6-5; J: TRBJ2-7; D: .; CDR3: CASSTGFEQYF; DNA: TGTGCCAGCAGTACAGGGTTTGAGCAGTACTTC
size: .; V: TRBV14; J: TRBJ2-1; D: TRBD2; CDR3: CASSHGLAGGSNEQFF; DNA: TGTGCCAGCAGCCATGGACTAGCGGGAGGATCCAATGAGCAGTTCTTC
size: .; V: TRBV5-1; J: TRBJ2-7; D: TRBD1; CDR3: CASSPRTGPYEQYF; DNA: TGCGCCAGCAGCCCACGGACAGGGCCCTACGAGCAGTACTTC
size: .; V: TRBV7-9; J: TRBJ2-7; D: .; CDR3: CASSFGKYEQYF; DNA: TGTGCCAGCAGCTTTGGGAAATACGAGCAGTACTTC
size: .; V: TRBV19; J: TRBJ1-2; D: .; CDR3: CASSVGIYGYTF; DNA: TGTGCCAGTAGTGTGGGCATCTATGGCTACACCTTC
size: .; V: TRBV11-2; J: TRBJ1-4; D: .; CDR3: CASSFPMSEKLFF; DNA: TGTGCCAGCAGCTTCCCTATGAGTGAAAAACTGTTTTTT
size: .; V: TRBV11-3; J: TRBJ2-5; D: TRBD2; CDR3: CASSSETGTNIGTQYF; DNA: TGTGCCAGCAGCTCCGAAACCGGGACTAACATAGGGACCCAGTACTTC
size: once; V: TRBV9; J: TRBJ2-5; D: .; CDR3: CASSTQREAETQYF; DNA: TGTGCCAGCAGTACACAGAGGGAAGCGGAGACCCAGTACTTC
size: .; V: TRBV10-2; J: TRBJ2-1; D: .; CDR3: CASSERVSGTDYNEQFF; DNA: TGCGCCAGCAGTGAGAGGGTTAGCGGGACAGATTACAATGAGCAGTTCTTC
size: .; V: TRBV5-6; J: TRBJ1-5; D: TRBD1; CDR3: CASSFGQGSHQPQHF; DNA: TGTGCCAGCAGCTTCGGACAGGGGAGCCATCAGCCCCAGCATTTT
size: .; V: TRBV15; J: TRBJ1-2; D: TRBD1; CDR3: CATSPGTALFNYGYTF; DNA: TGTGCCACCTCCCCAGGGACAGCCCTCTTTAACTATGGCTACACCTTC
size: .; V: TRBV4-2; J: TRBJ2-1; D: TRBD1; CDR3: CASSPPRTGPGGEQFF; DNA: TGTGCCAGCAGCCCACCCCGGACAGGGCCAGGAGGTGAGCAGTTCTTC
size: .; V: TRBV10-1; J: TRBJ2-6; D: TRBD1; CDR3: CASSDGRDRAISGANVLTF; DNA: TGCGCCAGCAGTGATGGTCGGGACAGGGCGATCTCTGGGGCCAACGTCCTGACTTTC
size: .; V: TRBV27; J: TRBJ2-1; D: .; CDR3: CASSVWGQEQFF; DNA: TGTGCCAGCAGTGTATGGGGCCAAGAGCAGTTCTTC
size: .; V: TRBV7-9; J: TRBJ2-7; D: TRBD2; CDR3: CACQGGEREYEQYF; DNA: TGTGCCTGCCAGGGAGGGGAGCGGGAGTACGAGCAGTACTTC
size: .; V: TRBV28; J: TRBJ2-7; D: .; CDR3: CASSVLLGGAAYEQYF; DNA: TGTGCCAGCAGTGTCTTACTAGGCGGTGCTGCGTACGAGCAGTACTTC
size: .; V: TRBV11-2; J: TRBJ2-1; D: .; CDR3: CASSLGVPIYNEQFF; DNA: TGTGCCAGCAGCTTGGGAGTTCCGATCTACAATGAGCAGTTCTTC
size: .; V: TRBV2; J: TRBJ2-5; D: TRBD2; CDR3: CASTLAGGLRKTQYF; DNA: TGTGCCAGCACCTTAGCGGGAGGGCTTCGAAAGACCCAGTACTTC
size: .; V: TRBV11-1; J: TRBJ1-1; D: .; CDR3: CASSSIGDASSFF; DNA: TGTGCCAGCAGCTCAATAGGGGACGCCAGTTCTTTCTTT
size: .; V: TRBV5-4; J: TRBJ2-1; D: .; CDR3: CASSLGGYNEQFF; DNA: TGTGCCAGCAGCTTGGGTGGCTACAATGAGCAGTTCTTC
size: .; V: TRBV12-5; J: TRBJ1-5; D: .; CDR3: CASGLVQGVQPQHF; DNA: TGTGCTAGTGGTTTGGTACAGGGAGTCCAGCCCCAGCATTTT